This TCR beta chain derives from a study of blood T cell repertoires in COVID-19. The CDR3 length is 16 residues. J gave up 3 bases and V 5 bases, and 10 bases lay outside the gene matches. Germline CDR1 is SGHDT and CDR2 is YYEEEE. The data were produced by immunoSEQ multiplex PCR, yet TCRdb's version contains in-frame clones alone and is incomplete. The sample records around 190,000 clones, roughly 84% being singletons. This chain links TRBV5-6 with TRBJ2-7, with 11 bases identical to TRBD1. The specimen was peripheral blood. This clonotype was obtained from a human donor in a cohort sampled during active COVID-19. As DNA, the CDR3 is TGTGCCAGCAGTGCTACCGGGACAGGGGGGTTCTACGAGCAGTACTTC. Its translation: CASSATGTGGFYEQYF.